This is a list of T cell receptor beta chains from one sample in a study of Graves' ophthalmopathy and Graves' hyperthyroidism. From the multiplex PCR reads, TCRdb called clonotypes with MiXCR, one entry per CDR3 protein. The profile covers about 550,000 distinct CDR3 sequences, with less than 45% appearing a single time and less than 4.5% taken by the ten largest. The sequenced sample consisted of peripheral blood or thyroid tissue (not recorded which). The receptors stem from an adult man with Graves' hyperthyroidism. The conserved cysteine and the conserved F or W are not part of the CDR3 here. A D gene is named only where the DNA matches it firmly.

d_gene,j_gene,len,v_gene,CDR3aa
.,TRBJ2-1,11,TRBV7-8,ASSTLQGHEQF
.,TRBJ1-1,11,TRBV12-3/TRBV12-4,ASSLQGRTEAF
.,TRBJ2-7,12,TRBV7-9,ASSSERVGGVLY
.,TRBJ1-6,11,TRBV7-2,ASSLDGRTSLH
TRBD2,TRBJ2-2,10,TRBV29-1,SVEAVGTAGE
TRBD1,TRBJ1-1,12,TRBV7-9,ASSPRDRASEAF
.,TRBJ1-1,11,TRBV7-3,ASSHKGGTEAF
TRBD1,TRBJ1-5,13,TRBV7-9,DSSLAGTDNQPQH
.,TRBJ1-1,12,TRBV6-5,ASSRRSENTEAF
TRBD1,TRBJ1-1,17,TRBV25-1,ASRSPITGQGGLNTEAF
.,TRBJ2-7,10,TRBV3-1,ASSDRLYEQY
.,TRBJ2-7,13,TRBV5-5,ASSLAPRGSYEQY
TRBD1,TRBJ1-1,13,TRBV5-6,ASSPSGQSDTEAF
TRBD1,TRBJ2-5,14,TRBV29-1,SEKPGQGSFQETQY
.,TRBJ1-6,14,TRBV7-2,ASSSQIGLRDSPLH
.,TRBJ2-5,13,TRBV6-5,ASSYLGQGQETQY
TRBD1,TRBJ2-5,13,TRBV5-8,ASSSTGDGFETQY
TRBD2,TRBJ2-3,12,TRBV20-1,RPLSGGGTDTQY
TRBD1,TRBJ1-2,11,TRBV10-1,ASQRDRGSGYT
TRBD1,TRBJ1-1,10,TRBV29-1,SVTGGGTEAF
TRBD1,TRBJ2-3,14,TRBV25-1,ASSETGQPHTDTQY
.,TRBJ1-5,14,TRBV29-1,SVEDLRGILNQPQH
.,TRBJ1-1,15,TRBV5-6,ASSFSTTGLRNTEAF
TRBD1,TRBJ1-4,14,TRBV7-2,ASSFVGGETREKLF
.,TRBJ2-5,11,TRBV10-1,ASSGGYGETQY
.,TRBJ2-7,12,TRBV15,ATSRVGSLYEQY
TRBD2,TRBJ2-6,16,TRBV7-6,ASSLARLAGSGANVLT
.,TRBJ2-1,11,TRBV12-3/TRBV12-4,ASTTPMGHEQF
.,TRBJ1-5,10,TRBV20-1,SANGNSPAQH
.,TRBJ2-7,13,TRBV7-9,ASSLAIGQIYEQY
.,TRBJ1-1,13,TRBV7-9,ASNKDRFGNTEAF
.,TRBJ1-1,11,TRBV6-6,ASRLLTNTEAF
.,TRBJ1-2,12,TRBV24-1,ATSDLSEQGGYT
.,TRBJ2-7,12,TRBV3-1,ASSQDIAVYEQY
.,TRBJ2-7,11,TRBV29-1,SVERGRGGEQY
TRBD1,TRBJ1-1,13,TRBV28,ASSLYGQEAGEAF
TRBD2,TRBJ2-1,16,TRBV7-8,ASSPAPGLALTYNEQF
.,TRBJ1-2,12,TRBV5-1,ASSFEGPYDSYT
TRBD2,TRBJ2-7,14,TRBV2,ASSPRGLAEIYEQY
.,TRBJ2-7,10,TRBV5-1,ASRTYEGEQY
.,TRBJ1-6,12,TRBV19,ASKEGNYNSPLH
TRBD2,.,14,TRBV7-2,ASSQELAGAYNEQF
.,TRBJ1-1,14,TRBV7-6,ASSLAGGVSGGEAF
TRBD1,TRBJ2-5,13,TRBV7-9,ASSTADRGYETQY
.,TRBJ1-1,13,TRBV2,ASSEEGPLNTEAF
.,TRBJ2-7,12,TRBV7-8,ASRRTVASYEQY
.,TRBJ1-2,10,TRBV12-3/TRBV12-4,ASTPGEKGYT
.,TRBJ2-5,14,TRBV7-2,ASSPPVSVGLETQY
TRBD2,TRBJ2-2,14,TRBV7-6,ASSSLAGDNTGELF
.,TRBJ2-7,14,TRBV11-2,ASSLDGGDHSYEQY
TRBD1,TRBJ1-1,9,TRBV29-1,SVTGDTEAF
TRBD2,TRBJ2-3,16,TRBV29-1,SVEGLGTSGSLPDTQY
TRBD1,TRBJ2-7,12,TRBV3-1,ASSQWDRVYEQY